These T cell receptor beta chains were read from a single sample in a study of shared clonotypes between healthy human individuals. Measured with immunoSEQ multiplex PCR; TCRdb has only the in-frame clones, and not every one. The data contain approximately 1,500,000 clones, over 95% of them seen just once; the ten biggest clones take up about 1.2%. Sequenced: naive CD4+ T cells sorted from blood. Receptors were obtained from a man younger than 45 in good health. Both conserved end residues are part of each CDR3. A D gene is named only where the DNA matches it firmly.

-,TRBJ2-3,TRBV7-9,CASSFGLSTDTQYF
-,TRBJ1-1,TRBV5-1,CASSFRGAGTEAFF
-,TRBJ2-2,TRBV2,CASMSSGPLNAGELFF
TRBD1,TRBJ1-3,TRBV11-3,CASSLVGQGAYGNTIYF
-,TRBJ2-1,TRBV7-9,CASSRERAEQFF
TRBD2,TRBJ2-2,TRBV29-1,CSVAPRGEREGRVTGELFF
-,TRBJ2-7,TRBV28,CASSTPGRQYF
-,TRBJ2-1,TRBV9,CASSVGRVGYNEQFF
-,TRBJ1-5,TRBV11-2,CASSLRGINQPQHF
TRBD1,TRBJ2-2,TRBV19,CASSIGYHRGRGTGELFF
-,TRBJ2-3,TRBV29-1,CSVETSFTDTQYF
TRBD1,TRBJ2-2,TRBV27,CASSLWTGANTGELFF
-,TRBJ1-1,TRBV28,CASLGFTWGLIDTEAFF
-,TRBJ2-3,TRBV4-1,CASSLGRKSTDTQYF
-,TRBJ2-2,TRBV7-9,CASSSRWQEELFF
TRBD2,TRBJ2-1,TRBV9,CASSGVGTSGNNEQFF
-,TRBJ2-3,TRBV9,CASSPHGGTAVGTYTDTQYF
TRBD2,TRBJ2-3,TRBV6-5,CASSLGLATTTDTQYF
TRBD1,TRBJ2-7,TRBV2,CASRLIRQGDYEQYF
-,TRBJ2-3,TRBV28,CASRPGGHDPDTQYF
-,TRBJ2-2,TRBV6-5,CASRPRLSGELFF
TRBD2,TRBJ2-5,TRBV19,CASRPRGAGVWETQYF
-,TRBJ2-5,TRBV7-3,CASSTGPDVTQYF
-,TRBJ1-3,TRBV19,CASSPGGGKEYTIYF
TRBD1,TRBJ2-7,TRBV18,CASSRDSYEQYF
TRBD2,TRBJ2-3,TRBV6-5,CASRKLAGSDTQYF
-,TRBJ2-3,TRBV7-6,CASSASGTDTQYF
-,TRBJ2-1,TRBV7-9,CASSFVSVGVGGHNEQFF
-,TRBJ2-7,TRBV5-1,CASSLGQVGDEQYF
-,TRBJ2-7,TRBV5-1,CASSLRDPPLYEQYF
-,TRBJ1-1,TRBV6-1,CASSNRMNTEAFF
-,TRBJ2-2,TRBV6-1,CASSRGELFF
TRBD2,TRBJ2-2,TRBV10-3,CAISGSGGWNTGELFF
-,TRBJ1-2,TRBV5-1,CASSLSDGPVDGYTF
TRBD1,TRBJ1-2,TRBV5-1,CASSTLLGGGLDGYTF
-,TRBJ1-1,TRBV5-1,CASSLERLGVVWAEAFF
-,TRBJ2-7,TRBV5-1,CASSLTGQTYEQYF
-,TRBJ2-2,TRBV5-4,CASSLYGGELFF
-,TRBJ2-2,TRBV28,CASRPPPGNTGELFF
-,TRBJ1-2,TRBV5-1,CASSLLGVHGYTF
TRBD2,TRBJ2-7,TRBV9,CASSVAWAGGPSEQYF